A selection of T cell receptor beta chains follows, all from one sample in a study of cytotoxic CD8 clonotypes in ibrutinib-treated CLL. Some clones are missing from TCRdb's copy, which holds only in-frame ones; the method was immunoSEQ multiplex PCR. This sample has about 310,000 clones, with about 80% found just once. The input for sequencing was PBMCs, taken before ibrutinib treatment. These receptors originate from a human donor with chronic lymphocytic leukemia. Both conserved end residues are part of each CDR3. The order of the fields is CDR3 protein, V gene, J gene.

CDR3: CASSLFQPQHF
V: TRBV5-8
J: TRBJ1-5

CDR3: CSVVGVSYEQYF
V: TRBV29-1
J: TRBJ2-7

CDR3: CATSRDFGSVGYGYTF
V: TRBV15
J: TRBJ1-2

CDR3: CASSVDVGTTYEQYF
V: TRBV9
J: TRBJ2-7

CDR3: CASSTPGAYNEQFF
V: TRBV5-1
J: TRBJ2-1

CDR3: CASSPGQETHEQFF
V: TRBV5-1
J: TRBJ2-1

CDR3: CASSVGDSTYEQYF
V: TRBV9
J: TRBJ2-7

CDR3: CGTGQATNEKLFF
V: TRBV7-9
J: TRBJ1-4

CDR3: CASYPARGRLLADEKLFF
V: TRBV19
J: TRBJ1-4

CDR3: CASSEHSGGRTYEQYF
V: TRBV6-1
J: TRBJ2-7

CDR3: CASSEGPNTEAFF
V: TRBV2
J: TRBJ1-1

CDR3: CAWSRVLGDLGSRTEAFF
V: TRBV30
J: TRBJ1-1

CDR3: CSVVVTNTEAFF
V: TRBV29-1
J: TRBJ1-1

CDR3: CAISWDSLGRNTGELFF
V: TRBV10-3
J: TRBJ2-2

CDR3: CASSETLAEYF
V: TRBV2
J: TRBJ2-7

CDR3: CASSMGLHSEQYF
V: TRBV19
J: TRBJ2-7

CDR3: CASKGLAGNEQFF
V: TRBV6-5
J: TRBJ2-1

CDR3: CASSNTNTEAFF
V: TRBV5-1
J: TRBJ1-1

CDR3: CASSQRQGINQPQHF
V: TRBV4-2
J: TRBJ1-5

CDR3: CASRSTSGSYNEQFF
V: TRBV2
J: TRBJ2-1

CDR3: CASSQVGGDTQYF
V: TRBV4-1
J: TRBJ2-3

CDR3: CASSLPGGGNAFF
V: TRBV28
J: TRBJ1-1

CDR3: CASSGGGAGVTDTQYF
V: TRBV18
J: TRBJ2-3

CDR3: CATSYGAYEQYF
V: TRBV2
J: TRBJ2-7

CDR3: CAISLNPGQGAVDTQYF
V: TRBV10-3
J: TRBJ2-3

CDR3: CASSSGTLVEKLFF
V: TRBV27
J: TRBJ1-4

CDR3: CASSLASNLAGELFF
V: TRBV27
J: TRBJ2-2

CDR3: CASRVNLAGVTDTQYF
V: TRBV7-2
J: TRBJ2-3

CDR3: CASSLSSYNEQFF
V: TRBV11-3
J: TRBJ2-1

CDR3: CASRPRGGPYEQYF
V: TRBV27
J: TRBJ2-7

CDR3: CASSGTGIAGELFF
V: TRBV19
J: TRBJ2-2

CDR3: CASSPRWRAFAGYTF
V: TRBV9
J: TRBJ1-2

CDR3: CASRPPGLAAYNEQFF
V: TRBV28
J: TRBJ2-1

CDR3: CAWRFAQGSNEQFF
V: TRBV30
J: TRBJ2-1

CDR3: CSVGVAGDLRREQYF
V: TRBV29-1
J: TRBJ2-7

CDR3: CASSQDREIYGYTF
V: TRBV5-1
J: TRBJ1-2

CDR3: CSVERTAGNTIYF
V: TRBV29-1
J: TRBJ1-3

CDR3: CASSQSGLAGVLGINEQFF
V: TRBV4-1
J: TRBJ2-1

CDR3: CASSLASSGRITGELFF
V: TRBV7-2
J: TRBJ2-2

CDR3: CASSPRHGYLRETQYF
V: TRBV7-2
J: TRBJ2-5